This entry lists 27 T cell receptor beta chains sequenced from one sample in a study of T-cell memory formation after mild COVID-19. TCRdb ran MiXCR on the 5' RACE reads and lists one entry per CDR3 protein. The data contain over 400,000 distinct CDR3 sequences, 20% to 25% of them seen just once; the ten biggest clones take up about 12%. Sequencing used PBMCs or a T cell subset sorted from them (not recorded which). The source of these receptors is an adult woman who had mild COVID-19 (a few samples of this study predate the infection). Cell type and time point are not known.

As concerns this clonotype: At one end the junction does not follow the germline gene, possibly because of a read error. The V and J genes are TRBV7-9 and TRBJ2-3; TRBD1 aligns across 8 bases. The germline gives CDR1 SEHNR, CDR2 FQNEAQ (reference sequence). This CDR3 spans 11 amino acids. The CDR3 region is CASSLTGVGVF. The CDR3 DNA reads as TGTGCCAGCAGCCTGACAGGGGTTGGAGTGTTC.

The chain links TRBV4-2 to TRBJ2-3; D assignment may be TRBD1 or TRBD2 (6 bases each). Germline V gene data show CDR1 as LGHNA and CDR2 as YNFKEQ. The CDR3 is 19 residues long. V was pared by 0 bases and J by 6 bases, with 25 bases between. DNA of the CDR3: TGTGCCAGCAGCCAAGAGGACTCGAGTGGGACTGCAAGGGGGGATACGCAGTATTTT. Amino acid sequence: CASSQEDSSGTARGDTQYF.

The J gene is TRBJ2-3, the V gene TRBV5-4; D possibly corresponds to TRBD2 (6 bases). The CDR3 spans 16 residues. Germline CDR1 is SGHNT and CDR2 is YYREEE (reference sequence). The V and J ends lost 2 bases and 2 bases respectively, with 15 bases between them. This CDR3 reads CASSFSEGYITDTQYF. The CDR3 DNA reads TGTGCCAGCAGCTTTTCGGAGGGGTACATCACAGATACGCAGTATTTT.

This rearrangement joins TRBV9 to TRBJ1-2, with D possibly TRBD1 on 6 matching bases. From germline, CDR1 is SGDLS and CDR2 YYNGEE. V lost 5 bases and J lost 4, with 15 bases in between. The CDR3 loop spans 14 amino acids. CDR3 sequence (DNA): TGTGCCAGCAGATACGGAACAGGGAGCTATGGCTACACCTTC. Translating gives CASRYGTGSYGYTF.

This sequence joins TRBV12-3 or TRBV12-4 and TRBJ1-5, with TRBD1 as a possible D gene (6 bases). The CDR3 spans 14 residues. The V and J ends lost 8 bases and 0 bases respectively, with 11 bases between them. CDR3 sequence reads: CASRTGHSNQPQHF. The CDR3 DNA reads as TGTGCCAGCCGAACGGGACATAGCAATCAGCCCCAGCATTTT.

The chain couples TRBV29-1 to TRBJ2-1; D is possibly TRBD2 (6 bases). CDR1 SQVTM and CDR2 ANQGSEA come from the germline V gene. Trimming left V 5 bases short and J 8 bases short, with 19 bases between. The CDR3 length is 14 residues. The CDR3 region has the DNA TGCAGCGTTCGGGACTCCCGGCGTGGGGATGAGCAGTTCTTC. It specifies CSVRDSRRGDEQFF.

The gene calls are TRBV11-1 and TRBJ2-1; 9 bases are shared with TRBD1. The CDR3 spans 15 residues. Trimming at V came to 7 bases and at J to 4 bases, leaving 8 bases not matched to a gene. Per the germline V gene, CDR1 is SGHAT and CDR2 is FQDESV (reference sequence). The CDR3 region is CASTPGQGFYNEQFF. The CDR3 DNA follows: TGTGCCAGCACCCCGGGACAGGGATTTTACAATGAGCAGTTCTTC. The full variable domain, with the rest looked up from reference TRBV11-1 and TRBJ2-1, is EAEVAQSPRYKITEKSQAVAFWCDPISGHATLYWYRQILGQGPELLVQFQDESVVDDSQLPKDRFSAERLKGVDSTLKIQPAELGDSAMYLCASTPGQGFYNEQFFGPGTRLTVL.

This clonotype appeared a few times. This rearrangement joins TRBV24-1 to TRBJ2-1, with D perhaps matching TRBD2 (5 bases). CDR3 size: 12 residues. V lost 8 bases and J 8 bases, leaving 12 bases between the germline ends. In germline, CDR1 is KGHDR, CDR2 SFDVKD. CDR3 in amino acids: CATTGDYDEQFF. CDR3 bases: TGTGCCACCACCGGGGATTACGATGAGCAGTTCTTC.

The chain has TRBV14 and TRBJ1-6; no clear D. The germline V and J ends were trimmed by 1 base and 10 bases, with 8 bases remaining between them. Looked up from germline, CDR1 is SGHDN and CDR2 is FVKESK. The CDR3 contains 13 residues. The CDR3: CASSQGLNSPLHF. CDR3 sequence (DNA): TGTGCCAGCAGCCAAGGGCTGAACTCACCCCTCCACTTT.

This clonotype was detected only a few times. This rearrangement joins TRBV5-1 to TRBJ2-1; D gene uncertain. Trimming left V 4 bases short and J 7 bases short, with 21 bases between. There are 16 residues in the CDR3. Germline loops: CDR1 SGHRS, CDR2 YFSETQ. The CDR3 region has the DNA TGCGCCAGCAGCCCCCCCGGCTCCCGCCTTTATAATGAGCAGTTCTTC. As protein: CASSPPGSRLYNEQFF.

The sample holds a few counts of this clonotype. V and J are TRBV4-3 and TRBJ2-7, with a possible D match to TRBD2 (5 bases). Between the trimmed V and J ends, which lost 0 bases and 6 bases, there was a span of 18 bases. Looked up from germline, CDR1 is LGHNA and CDR2 is YSLEER. This CDR3 contains 16 residues. Here the CDR3 DNA reads TGCGCCAGCAGCCAAGATATTGCGGGCCCCTGGGCCGAGCAGTACTTC. It translates to CASSQDIAGPWAEQYF.

In this sample, this clonotype turned up a few times. This chain joins TRBV6-5 and TRBJ2-3; 9 positions agree with TRBD2. The V gene end was trimmed by 1 base and the J gene end by 2 bases; junction bases not matched to a gene: 4. CDR1 is MNHEY, CDR2 SVGAGI, per germline. The CDR3 covers 16 residues. In nucleotides, the CDR3 is TGTGCCAGCAGTTACTGGCCTAGCGGGAACACAGATACGCAGTATTTT. Translated, it gives CASSYWPSGNTDTQYF.

The chain joins TRBV5-1 to TRBJ1-2; 7 nucleotides align to TRBD1. Germline CDR1 and CDR2: SGHRS and YFSETQ. V was pared by 5 bases and J by 4 bases, with 5 bases of the junction left unmatched. This CDR3 is 13 amino acids long. For the CDR3, the DNA is TGCGCCAGCAGTATCGACAGGGCCTATGGCTACACCTTC. This translates into CASSIDRAYGYTF.

The rearrangement links TRBV6-5 to TRBJ2-2; 12 nucleotides align to TRBD2. Germline CDR1 and CDR2: MNHEY and SVGAGI. V shed 5 bases and J 6 bases; nucleotides not matched to a gene: 1. The CDR3 is 14 residues long. In DNA form, the CDR3 reads TGTGCCAGCAGTCCTAGCGGGGGGGCCGGGGAGCTGTTTTTT. This codes for CASSPSGGAGELFF.

There are a few counts of this clonotype. The chain is built from TRBV24-1 and TRBJ2-3; 8 bases are shared with TRBD2. V shed 7 bases and J 5 bases; nucleotides not matched to a gene: 7. This CDR3 comprises 14 residues. Per the germline V gene, CDR1 is KGHDR and CDR2 is SFDVKD. CDR3 sequence (DNA): TGTGCCACCAGCAGAGCGGGAGAGGGAGATACGCAGTATTTT. It encodes CATSRAGEGDTQYF.

This clonotype was seen a few times. J is TRBJ2-7 and V is TRBV6-5, with TRBD1 matching 7 bases. Trimming at V came to 5 bases and at J to 4 bases, leaving 11 bases not matched to a gene. From germline, CDR1 is MNHEY and CDR2 SVGAGI. This CDR3 has 15 residues. The CDR3 region is CASSPDEGATYEQYF. The CDR3 DNA is TGTGCCAGCAGTCCGGATGAGGGGGCGACTTACGAGCAGTACTTC.

This clonotype has just a few counts. This chain joins TRBV7-3 and TRBJ2-2; 7 positions match TRBD1. The germline V gene has CDR1 SGHTA and CDR2 FQGTGA. V shed 4 bases, J shed 4 bases, and the junction held 6 bases outside the gene matches. The CDR3 spans 15 residues. The CDR3 nucleotides are TGTGCCAGCAGCTGGGAAACAGGGGTCACCGGGGAGCTGTTTTTT. It translates to CASSWETGVTGELFF.

The sample holds a few counts of this clonotype. This chain connects TRBV24-1 to TRBJ2-3, with 8 positions matching TRBD2. The CDR3 is 16 amino acids. Germline CDR1 KGHDR, CDR2 SFDVKD. J gave up 3 bases and V 3 bases, and 7 bases lay outside the gene matches. The CDR3 loop reads CATSDPSGRKTDTQYF. CDR3 nucleotides: TGTGCCACCAGTGATCCCAGCGGGAGAAAGACAGATACGCAGTATTTT.

This sequence joins TRBV6-5 and TRBJ2-7; no clear D. The CDR3 loop spans 13 amino acids. Germline CDR1 is MNHEY and CDR2 is SVGAGI. Trimming removed 5 bases from V and 2 bases from J, with 10 bases in between. CDR3: CASSGQRAYEQYF. The CDR3 DNA is TGTGCCAGCAGTGGGCAAAGGGCCTACGAGCAGTACTTC.

This clonotype turned up a few times. The germline gene is not matched at one end of the junction; a read error may be the cause. The chain is built from TRBV12-3 or TRBV12-4 and TRBJ1-2; weak D call: TRBD1 (5 bases). This CDR3 has 12 residues. The CDR3 sequence: CASSTGARLGLF. For the CDR3, the DNA is TGTGCCAGCAGCACCGGGGCCAGGCTCGGCCTCTTC.

The J gene is TRBJ2-1, the V gene TRBV5-1; 11 bases fit TRBD2. V was pared by 4 bases and J by 6 bases, with 12 bases of the junction left unmatched. The CDR3 is made up of 17 amino acids. The germline gives CDR1 SGHRS, CDR2 YFSETQ. Written as DNA, the CDR3 is TGCGCCAGCAGCCTCCGACTAGCGGGGACCCCGCCCAATGAGCAGTTCTTC. Translated: CASSLRLAGTPPNEQFF.

The CDR3 region has the DNA TGCGCCAGCAGCTCGCGCCTCGGGACAGGGGATGAGAACACTGAAGCTTTCTTT. Its protein product is CASSSRLGTGDENTEAFF. This chain uses TRBV5-1 with TRBJ1-1; 10 nucleotides align to TRBD1. The CDR3 contains 18 residues. From germline, CDR1 is SGHRS and CDR2 YFSETQ. V shed 3 bases and J 1 base; nucleotides not matched to a gene: 12.

This sequence joins TRBV18 and TRBJ1-2; the D gene is possibly TRBD1 (6 bases). V lost 2 bases to trimming and J lost 4 bases, with 14 bases between them. This CDR3 is 15 amino acids long. Germline V gene lookup returns CDR1 KGHSH and CDR2 LQKENI. CDR3 protein: CASSPRGGDGYGYTF. The CDR3 DNA sequence: TGTGCCAGCTCACCAAGGGGGGGAGATGGCTATGGCTACACCTTC.

This chain uses TRBV29-1 with TRBJ1-1; a weak D match, TRBD1 (5 bases). The CDR3 totals 13 residues. Germline V gene sequence: CDR1 SQVTM, CDR2 ANQGSEA. The V end lost 4 bases, the J end lost 7 bases, and 16 bases lay between the germline ends. CDR3 DNA: TGCAGCGTTGCTGGGACGGTACAAATTGAAGCTTTCTTT. As protein: CSVAGTVQIEAFF.

The genes are TRBV5-6 and TRBJ2-5, with 8 bases identical to TRBD2. V gave up 4 bases and J gave up 4 bases; unmatched junction bases: 12. The CDR3 runs to 16 residues. The germline gives CDR1 SGHDT, CDR2 YYEEEE. CDR3 sequence reads: CASSVPRFGRAETQYF. DNA of the CDR3: TGTGCCAGCAGCGTACCCAGGTTCGGGAGGGCAGAGACCCAGTACTTC.

The rearrangement joins TRBV7-2 to TRBJ2-7; TRBD2 aligns across 7 bases. The V segment lost 1 base and the J segment 4 bases; nucleotides outside the gene matches: 13. Germline V gives CDR1 SGHTA, CDR2 FQGNSA. The CDR3 consists of 17 residues. This CDR3 reads CASSLDSRLAVPYEQYF. The CDR3 DNA reads TGTGCCAGCAGCTTAGATAGTCGGCTAGCGGTTCCTTACGAGCAGTACTTC.

J is TRBJ1-2 and V is TRBV2; D perhaps matches TRBD1 (5 bases). Germline CDR1 SNHLY, CDR2 FYNNEI. Trimming cost V 4 bases and J 4 bases, with 13 bases left between them. This CDR3 spans 14 amino acids. DNA for the CDR3: TGTGCCAGCAGTGTCGGGGGAACCCTCTATGGCTACACCTTC. Translated: CASSVGGTLYGYTF.